A single T cell receptor beta chain is shown here with its context. Its specificity is unknown. The data belong to a study of radiation and T cells in renal cell carcinoma. CDR1 and CDR2 from the germline V gene are SGHRS and YFSETQ. The V gene lost 1 base and the J gene lost 5 bases, with 10 bases spanning the gap. The length of the CDR3 is 13 residues. The study's findings and limits: In blood, top tumor clones expanded by 2 weeks, shrinking by 4.

As to time point: baseline pretreatment blood. The treatment denotes: 15 Gy SBRT to primary tumor, nephrectomy 4 weeks later. Profiled with immunoSEQ multiplex PCR; TCRdb holds only in-frame clones, not every one. The sample records about 140,000 clones, roughly 83% being singletons. This chain joins TRBV5-1 and TRBJ2-7; possible D gene TRBD1, 6 bases. Sample: blood, taken from a patient whose treatment included radiotherapy and nephrectomy. The source is a woman aged 45-60 years with renal cell carcinoma. The CDR3 sequence is CASSLRTAHEQYF. The CDR3 coding sequence is TGCGCCAGCAGCTTGAGGACAGCCCACGAGCAGTACTTC.